A single sample is the source of the 26 T cell receptor beta chains below, sequenced in a study of blood T cell repertoires in COVID-19. Only in-frame clones appear in the TCRdb table, and some are missing; sequencing was by immunoSEQ multiplex PCR. Of under 150,000 clones in the sample, 85% were seen once. Material: peripheral blood. The receptors come from a human donor in a cohort sampled during active COVID-19.

The chain links TRBV7-2 to TRBJ2-7, with 7 bases fitting TRBD1. The V and J ends lost 4 bases and 2 bases, in that order; junction bases with no gene match: 5. CDR3 length equals 14 residues. The germline CDR1 and CDR2 sequences are SGHTA and FQGNSA. The CDR3 DNA follows: TGTGCCAGCAGCTACAGGACAGGACCCTACGAGCAGTACTTC. The encoded protein is CASSYRTGPYEQYF.

This chain joins TRBV12-3 or TRBV12-4 and TRBJ1-2; possible D gene TRBD1, 5 bases. V was cut by 4 bases and J by 6 bases, with 9 bases left in between. The CDR3 runs to 12 residues. DNA for the CDR3: TGTGCCAGCAGTTCAGGGTCGGATGGCTACACCTTC. Its translation is CASSSGSDGYTF.

The chain employs TRBV6-5 and TRBJ2-7; TRBD1 aligns across 11 bases. CDR1 is MNHEY, CDR2 SVGAGI, per germline. There are 14 residues in the CDR3. Germline trimming cut 5 bases from V and 3 bases from J; bases unmatched to any gene: 3. The chain's CDR3 is CASSPGQGVYEQYF. The CDR3 nucleotides read TGTGCCAGCAGTCCGGGACAGGGGGTCTACGAGCAGTACTTC.

This chain uses TRBV29-1 with TRBJ2-2; a possible D gene is TRBD2 (6 bases). The CDR3 is 17 amino acids. Looked up from germline, CDR1 is SQVTM and CDR2 is ANQGSEA. The germline V and J ends were trimmed by 4 bases and 4 bases, with 22 bases remaining between them. The chain's CDR3 is CSVAEIFGSGSTGELFF. Here the CDR3 DNA reads TGCAGCGTTGCGGAGATTTTTGGTAGCGGCTCCACCGGGGAGCTGTTTTTT.

This clone has only a few counts. CDR3 nucleotides: TGTGCCAGCAGCCAAGATCTCAGGGGGAACACTGAAGCTTTCTTT. This translates into CASSQDLRGNTEAFF. The rearrangement joins TRBV3-1 (or the pseudogene TRBV3-2) to TRBJ1-1, with D perhaps matching TRBD1 (6 bases). Germline V CDR1 and CDR2: LGHDT, YNNKEL (reference sequence). CDR3 length: 15 amino acids. With 0 bases removed from V and 1 base from J, the gap between germline ends came to 9 bases.

The V call is TRBV6-5, the J call TRBJ1-1; TRBD1 is a possible D gene (5 bases). V was cut by 5 bases and J by 2 bases, with 9 bases left in between. Germline V CDR1 and CDR2: MNHEY, SVGAGI. The CDR3 extends over 13 amino acids. The CDR3 is CASSPWGNTEAFF. The CDR3 DNA sequence: TGTGCCAGCAGTCCTTGGGGCAACACTGAAGCTTTCTTT.

The chain recombines TRBV24-1 with TRBJ2-2; D may be TRBD2 (7 bases). CDR3 length equals 14 residues. V shed 7 bases and J shed 1 base, with 9 bases lying between them. Germline V gene sequence: CDR1 KGHDR, CDR2 SFDVKD. In DNA form, the CDR3 reads TGTGCCACCAGCGGGGGGCGGAACACCGGGGAGCTGTTTTTT. Protein sequence: CATSGGRNTGELFF.

The chain has TRBV19 and TRBJ1-5, with 9 bases fitting TRBD1. The CDR3 contains 12 residues. Germline CDR1 is LNHDA and CDR2 is SQIVND (reference sequence). Trimming cost V 11 bases and J 5 bases; bases outside gene matches: 4. This chain's CDR3 is CAGRQGDQPQHF. CDR3 DNA sequence: TGTGCCGGAAGACAGGGGGATCAGCCCCAGCATTTT.

The chain joins TRBV28 to TRBJ2-1; TRBD2 matches at 7 bases. V shed 3 bases and J 3 bases; nucleotides not matched to a gene: 5. Germline assignment: CDR1 MDHEN and CDR2 SYDVKM. This CDR3 is 15 amino acids long. Here the CDR3 DNA reads TGTGCCAGCAGTTTGGTAAAGCGGGGCTACAATGAGCAGTTCTTC. Its translation: CASSLVKRGYNEQFF.

The chain links TRBV10-3 to TRBJ2-2; 11 nucleotides agree with TRBD2. J was trimmed by 4 bases and V by 0 bases; bases with no gene match: 1. The germline V gene encodes CDR1 ENHRY and CDR2 SYGVKD. The CDR3 contains 16 residues. The CDR3 DNA sequence: TGTGCCATCAGTGAGTCGGGGACTAGCGGCACCGGGGAGCTGTTTTTT. Amino acid sequence: CAISESGTSGTGELFF.

CDR3 protein: CASNRDSKDEQYF. For the CDR3, the DNA is TGTGCCAGCAACCGGGACAGTAAGGACGAGCAGTACTTC. The gene calls are TRBV9 and TRBJ2-7; 7 bases match TRBD1. The CDR3 totals 13 residues. Germline V gives CDR1 SGDLS, CDR2 YYNGEE. The trim removed 6 bases at V and 5 bases at J, leaving 8 bases unmatched.

This sequence joins TRBV4-3 and TRBJ1-4, with 8 bases that match TRBD1. Looked up from germline, CDR1 is LGHNA and CDR2 is YSLEER. The CDR3 contains 18 residues. Trimming took 1 base from V and 8 from J; bases not matched to a gene: 15. The CDR3 spells CASSQVVKAAGGVEKLFF. The CDR3 nucleotides are TGCGCCAGCAGCCAAGTAGTAAAGGCGGCAGGGGGCGTGGAAAAACTGTTTTTT.

This clone was found a few times. This chain uses TRBV2 with TRBJ1-1; D gene ambiguous. V lost 6 bases, J lost 1 base, and 9 bases lay in between. The CDR3 consists of 13 residues. In germline, CDR1 is SNHLY, CDR2 FYNNEI. CDR3 in DNA: TGTGCCAGCAGATTAGACAAGAACACTGAAGCTTTCTTT. This codes for CASRLDKNTEAFF.

This clone showed up just once. The gene calls are TRBV5-1 and TRBJ1-6; perhaps TRBD1 as D (5 bases). With 4 bases removed from V and 5 bases from J, the gap between germline ends came to 16 bases. Germline values: CDR1 SGHRS, CDR2 YFSETQ. This CDR3 contains 16 residues. The CDR3 sequence: CASSVTPPDNNSPLHF. In DNA, the CDR3 is TGCGCCAGCAGCGTTACACCACCGGACAATAATTCACCCCTCCACTTT.

This chain uses TRBV6-5 with TRBJ1-1; 7 positions agree with TRBD1. The germline V gene encodes CDR1 MNHEY and CDR2 SVGAGI. CDR3 length equals 15 residues. Trimming removed 5 bases from V and 4 bases from J; junction bases left unmatched: 10. CDR3 coding DNA: TGTGCCAGCAGTCGACTCCAGGGGGGTGTCACTGAAGCTTTCTTT. It specifies CASSRLQGGVTEAFF.

The V call is TRBV9, the J call TRBJ2-2, with 11 bases identical to TRBD2. V lost 0 bases and J lost 8; bases outside the gene matches: 6. Germline CDR1 and CDR2: SGDLS and YYNGEE. This CDR3 region has 16 residues. The CDR3 DNA reads as TGTGCCAGCAGCGTAGGTCTAGCGGGGGGATCTGGGGAGCTGTTTTTT. Protein sequence: CASSVGLAGGSGELFF.

This clone turned up a few times. The gene calls are TRBV12-3 or TRBV12-4 and TRBJ1-1; D is uncertain. The CDR3 length is 13 residues. The V gene lost 6 bases and the J gene lost 3 bases, with 11 bases spanning the gap. CDR3 in DNA: TGTGCCAGCAGGCTGTGGGGAGACACTGAAGCTTTCTTT. Amino acid sequence: CASRLWGDTEAFF.

This clone was detected only a few times. CDR3 bases: TGCAGTGCCCGGAGGGGCAATGAGCAGTTCTTC. Translating it yields CSARRGNEQFF. The genes are TRBV20-1 and TRBJ2-1, with a possible D match to TRBD2 (6 bases). Trimming cost V 6 bases and J 6 bases, with 9 bases left between them. Germline CDR1 is DFQATT and CDR2 is SNEGSKA (reference sequence). This CDR3 comprises 11 residues.

The chain combines TRBV27 with TRBJ2-3; TRBD2 matches at 9 bases. CDR1 and CDR2 from the germline V gene are MNHEY and SMNVEV (reference sequence). There are 20 residues in the CDR3. The J segment lost 0 bases and the V segment lost 0 bases, leaving 13 bases of the junction unmatched. CDR3 nucleotide sequence: TGTGCCAGCAGTTTATCGCCTATGTACATGAGCGGGGGGAGCACAGATACGCAGTATTTT. It encodes CASSLSPMYMSGGSTDTQYF.

This clone was found a few times. The chain couples TRBV10-1 to TRBJ1-3; D remains unclear. The germline CDR1 and CDR2 sequences are WNHNN and SYGVQD (reference sequence). There are 16 residues in the CDR3. V was shortened by 0 bases and J by 0 bases, with 9 bases between the two germline ends. CDR3: CASSESAANSGNTIYF. The DNA of the CDR3 is TGCGCCAGCAGTGAGTCGGCGGCAAACTCTGGAAACACCATATATTTT.

This clone appeared a few times. The CDR3 here is CASSQRDRERNEQFF. The CDR3 nucleotides are TGCGCCAGCAGCCAGAGGGACAGGGAAAGGAATGAGCAGTTCTTC. The rearrangement joins TRBV4-1 to TRBJ2-1; 9 bases are shared with TRBD1. The junction had 7 bases not matched to a gene; V was cut back by 3 bases and J by 7 bases. This CDR3 is built from 15 residues. CDR1 and CDR2 (germline): MGHRA, YSYEKL.

The rearrangement joins TRBV11-2 to TRBJ2-3, with 9 positions matching TRBD2. Germline trimming cut 1 base from V and 2 bases from J; bases unmatched to any gene: 7. Germline CDR1 reads SGHAT; CDR2 reads FQNNGV. The CDR3 is 17 amino acids. CDR3 DNA sequence: TGTGCCAGCAGCTTAGGGTCTAGCGGGGCGTACACAGATACGCAGTATTTT. As protein: CASSLGSSGAYTDTQYF. The complete variable domain, with remaining parts taken from reference TRBV11-2 and TRBJ2-3, reads EAGVAQSPRYKIIEKRQSVAFWCNPISGHATLYWYQQILGQGPKLLIQFQNNGVVDDSQLPKDRFSAERLKGVDSTLKIQPAKLEDSAVYLCASSLGSSGAYTDTQYFGPGTRLTVL.

J is TRBJ1-4 and V is TRBV14; 10 nucleotides line up with TRBD1. With V trimmed by 2 bases and J by 1 base, 4 bases remained unmatched. In germline, CDR1 is SGHDN, CDR2 FVKESK. The CDR3 sequence is 17 residues long. The CDR3 nucleotides are TGTGCCAGCAGCCAAACCGACAGGGGGCGAACTAATGAAAAACTGTTTTTT. It encodes CASSQTDRGRTNEKLFF.

This clone was detected only once. This chain links TRBV5-1 with TRBJ2-6, with TRBD1 identical over 8 bases. The CDR3 has 17 amino acids. Germline V gene sequence: CDR1 SGHRS, CDR2 YFSETQ. V trimming: 6 bases; J trimming: 0 bases; junction bases outside the gene matches: 8. The CDR3 nucleotides read TGCGCCAGCACCCAACAGGGGGATGGCTCTGGGGCCAACGTCCTGACTTTC. It yields the protein CASTQQGDGSGANVLTF.

This clone was seen just once. The rearrangement uses TRBV5-8 and TRBJ1-4, with D possibly being TRBD1 (5 bases). The germline V gene has CDR1 SGHTS and CDR2 YDEGEE. The CDR3 loop spans 15 amino acids. Between the trimmed V and J ends, which lost 1 base and 8 bases, there was a span of 15 bases. The CDR3 coding sequence is TGTGCCAGCAGCTTGCCCCAGGGTTCTCGAGAAAAACTGTTTTTT. Translation gives CASSLPQGSREKLFF.

The chain is built from TRBV29-1 and TRBJ2-3; D is tentatively TRBD1 or TRBD2 (5 bases each). V was clipped by 7 bases and J by 2 bases, with 10 bases between them. This CDR3 has 12 residues. Germline V gene lookup returns CDR1 SQVTM and CDR2 ANQGSEA. In nucleotides, the CDR3 is TGCAGCGGGGGACGGTTCACAGATACGCAGTATTTT. Translating gives CSGGRFTDTQYF.